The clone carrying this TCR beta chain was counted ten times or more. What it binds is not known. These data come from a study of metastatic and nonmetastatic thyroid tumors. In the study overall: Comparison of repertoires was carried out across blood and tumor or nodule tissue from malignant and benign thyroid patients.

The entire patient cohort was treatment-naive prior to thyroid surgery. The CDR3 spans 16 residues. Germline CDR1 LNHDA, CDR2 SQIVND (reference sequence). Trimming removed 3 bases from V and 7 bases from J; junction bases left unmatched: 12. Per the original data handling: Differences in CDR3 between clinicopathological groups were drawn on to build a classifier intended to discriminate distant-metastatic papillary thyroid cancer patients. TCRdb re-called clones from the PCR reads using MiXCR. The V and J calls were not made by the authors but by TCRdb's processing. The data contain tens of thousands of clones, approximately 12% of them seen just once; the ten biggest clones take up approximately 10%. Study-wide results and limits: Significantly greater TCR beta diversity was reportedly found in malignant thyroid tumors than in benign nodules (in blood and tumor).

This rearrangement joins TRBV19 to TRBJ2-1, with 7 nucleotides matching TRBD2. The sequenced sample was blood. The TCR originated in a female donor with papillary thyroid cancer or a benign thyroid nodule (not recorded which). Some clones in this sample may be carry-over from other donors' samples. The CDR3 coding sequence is TGTGCCAGTAGTATTGGGAGGGGCTTAGAGCGGAATGAGCAGTTCTTC. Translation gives CASSIGRGLERNEQFF.